This TCR beta chain stems from a study of cytomegalovirus exposure and HLA in healthy donors. At the level of the study: Among the approximately 400 donors who were genotyped, about 86% fell in the genetic ancestry cluster that is associated with self-reported Caucasian donors. The study's findings and limits: In an earlier analysis, productive rearrangement rates for most beta V segments clustered near 87% or 30%. Accurate HLA-A and HLA-B prediction from TCR beta sequences was reported for most subjects.

Primers included in the PCR were 60 Vbeta and 13 Jbeta primers. Libraries were prepared by immunoSEQ multiplex PCR; TCRdb keeps only in-frame clonotypes and omits some of them. The sample carries about 180,000 clones, 70% to 85% recorded once. Per germline, CDR1 PRHDT and CDR2 FYEKMQ (reference sequence). This CDR3 has 16 amino acids. Trimming took off 2 bases at V and 1 base at J, with 14 bases between the two ends. Notes on this clone: No antigen is known for it.

This clonotype originated in a man aged 18 to 30 in good health and CMV-seronegative. V gene TRBV13 combines with J gene TRBJ1-1; D is uncertain. The specimen sequenced was PBMCs. The CDR3 loop reads CASSLLAANGNTEAFF. In DNA, the CDR3 is TGTGCCAGCAGCTTATTAGCGGCTAACGGGAACACTGAAGCTTTCTTT.